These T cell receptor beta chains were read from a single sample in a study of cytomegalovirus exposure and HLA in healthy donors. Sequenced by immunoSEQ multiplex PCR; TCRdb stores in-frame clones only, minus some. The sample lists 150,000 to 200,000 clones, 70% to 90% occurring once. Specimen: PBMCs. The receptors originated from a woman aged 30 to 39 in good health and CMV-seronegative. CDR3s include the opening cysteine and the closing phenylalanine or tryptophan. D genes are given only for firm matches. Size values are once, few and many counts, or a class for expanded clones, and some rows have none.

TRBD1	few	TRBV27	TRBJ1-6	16	TGTGCCAGCAGTTTTAGCCAGGGGGCTTATAATTCACCCCTCCACTTT	CASSFSQGAYNSPLHF
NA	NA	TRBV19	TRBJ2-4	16	TGTGCCAGTAGTCTCGTGTCAGGCCTAGCCAAAAACATTCAGTACTTC	CASSLVSGLAKNIQYF
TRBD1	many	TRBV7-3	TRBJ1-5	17	TGTGCCAGCAGCTTAAAGCCTCAGGGGGTTAGCAATCAGCCCCAGCATTTT	CASSLKPQGVSNQPQHF
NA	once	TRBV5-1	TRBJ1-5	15	TGCGCCAGCAGCCCTTCAGGGGATAGCAATCAGCCCCAGCATTTT	CASSPSGDSNQPQHF
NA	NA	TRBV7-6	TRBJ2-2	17	TGTGCCAGCAGCTTAAGTCAGGGGACAACGAACACCGGGGAGCTGTTTTTT	CASSLSQGTTNTGELFF
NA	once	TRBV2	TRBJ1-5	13	TGTGCCAGCAGTGAAGGTCGTTCCCAGCCCCAGCATTTT	CASSEGRSQPQHF
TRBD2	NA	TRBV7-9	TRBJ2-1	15	TGTGCCAGCAGCTATACCCGCGGGAGGGACAATGAGCAGTTCTTC	CASSYTRGRDNEQFF
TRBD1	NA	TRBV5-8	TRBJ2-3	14	TGTGCCAGCAGCTTGGACAGGGGTACAGATACGCAGTATTTT	CASSLDRGTDTQYF
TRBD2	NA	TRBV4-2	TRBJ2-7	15	TGTGCCAGCAGCCAAAGAAGCGGGGCGGCCTACGAGCAGTACTTC	CASSQRSGAAYEQYF
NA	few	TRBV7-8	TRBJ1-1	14	TGTGCCAGCAGCTCCTTAGACAGCTACACTGAAGCTTTCTTT	CASSSLDSYTEAFF
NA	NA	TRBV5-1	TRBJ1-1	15	TGCGCCAGCAGCTTGGATGGGGCTTCTGCCACTGAAGCTTTCTTT	CASSLDGASATEAFF
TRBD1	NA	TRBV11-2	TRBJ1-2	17	TGTGCCAGCAGCTCCCGCGCCTTAGGGACAGGCGCGGATGGCTACACCTTC	CASSSRALGTGADGYTF
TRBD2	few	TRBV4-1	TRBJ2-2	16	TGCGCCAGCAGCCAAGATACTGGCGGGAGGATCGGGGAGCTGTTTTTT	CASSQDTGGRIGELFF
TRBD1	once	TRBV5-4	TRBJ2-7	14	TGTGCCAGCAGCGTGGGGACAGGAGGCTACGAGCAGTACTTC	CASSVGTGGYEQYF
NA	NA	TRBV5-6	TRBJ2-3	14	TGTGCCAGCAGCTTGCAAGGGCCGGGCGATACGCAGTATTTT	CASSLQGPGDTQYF
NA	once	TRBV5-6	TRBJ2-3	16	TGTGCCAGCAGCTACCCGGAGGGGGCTCGCGCAGATACGCAGTATTTT	CASSYPEGARADTQYF
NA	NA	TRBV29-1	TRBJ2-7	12	TGCAGCGGGGGAGACGCCGCCTACGAGCAGTACTTC	CSGGDAAYEQYF
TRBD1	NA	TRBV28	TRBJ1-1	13	TGTGCCAGCAGGCAGGGGGCGCCCACTGAAGCTTTCTTT	CASRQGAPTEAFF
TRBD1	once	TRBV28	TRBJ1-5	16	TGTGCCAGCAGTATCCACTTACAGGGGGGGAATCAGCCCCAGCATTTT	CASSIHLQGGNQPQHF
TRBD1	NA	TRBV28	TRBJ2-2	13	TGTGCAACAGACAGGGCGAACACCGGGGAGCTGTTTTTT	CATDRANTGELFF
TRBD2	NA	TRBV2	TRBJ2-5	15	TGTGCCAGCAAGGGCGGGAGGGCGTCGACAGAGACCCAGTACTTC	CASKGGRASTETQYF
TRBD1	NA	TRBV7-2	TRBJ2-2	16	TGTGCCAGCAGCCCACCGGGACAGGGGATCACCGGGGAGCTGTTTTTT	CASSPPGQGITGELFF
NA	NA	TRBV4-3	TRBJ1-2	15	TGCGCCAGCAGCCAAGATTTCAGGGAAGACTATGGCTACACCTTC	CASSQDFREDYGYTF
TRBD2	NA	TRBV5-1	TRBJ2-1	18	TGCGCCAGCAGCTTGGATGGGACTAGCGGGGGCGCCACCAATGAGCAGTTCTTC	CASSLDGTSGGATNEQFF
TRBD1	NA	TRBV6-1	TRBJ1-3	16	TGTGCCAGCAGTGAAAGACAGGGTTTCTCTGGAAACACCATATATTTT	CASSERQGFSGNTIYF
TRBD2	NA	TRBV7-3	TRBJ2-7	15	TGTGCCAGCAGCCGTAGCGGGACCCTCCTCTACGAGCAGTACTTC	CASSRSGTLLYEQYF
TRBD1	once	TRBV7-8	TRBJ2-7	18	TGTGCCAGCAGCTTATCGGCGTTCCCGGGACAGGGGGCTAACGAGCAGTACTTC	CASSLSAFPGQGANEQYF
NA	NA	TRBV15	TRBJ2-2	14	TGTGCCACCAGGACCATTACGAACACCGGGGAGCTGTTTTTT	CATRTITNTGELFF
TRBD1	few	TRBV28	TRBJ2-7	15	TGTGCCAGCAGTTTACGACAGGGGAATATTTACGAGCAGTACTTC	CASSLRQGNIYEQYF
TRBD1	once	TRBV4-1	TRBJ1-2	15	TGCGCCAGCAGCCCACCGGACAGGGATAACTATGGCTACACCTTC	CASSPPDRDNYGYTF
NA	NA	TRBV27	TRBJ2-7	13	TGTGCCAGCAGTTGGAGTTACTCCTACGAGCAGTACTTC	CASSWSYSYEQYF
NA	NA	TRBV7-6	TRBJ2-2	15	TGTGCCAGCAGCGACCGGGCTACGGACACCGGGGAGCTGTTTTTT	CASSDRATDTGELFF
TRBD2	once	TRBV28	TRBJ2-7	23	TGTGCCAGCAGTTTAAGTATCGGTCAGGCGCTTGGGGGTAGCGGGATAACGTCCTACGAGCAGTACTTC	CASSLSIGQALGGSGITSYEQYF
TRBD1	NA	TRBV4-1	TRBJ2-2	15	TGCGCCAGCAGCCTCCCAGGGGGCGACACCGGGGAGCTGTTTTTT	CASSLPGGDTGELFF
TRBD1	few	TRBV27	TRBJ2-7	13	TGTGCCAGCAGCCATGGACAGGAGTACGAGCAGTACTTC	CASSHGQEYEQYF
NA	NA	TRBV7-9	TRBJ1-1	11	TGTGCCAGCAGCTTAGGACTGGAAGCTTTCTTT	CASSLGLEAFF
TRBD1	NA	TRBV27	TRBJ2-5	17	TGTGCCAGCAGTACCACCGACCGGGACAGGGGACAGGAGACCCAGTACTTC	CASSTTDRDRGQETQYF
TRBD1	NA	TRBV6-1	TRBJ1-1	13	TGTGCCAGCAGGGAAACAGGGGGCACTGAAGCTTTCTTT	CASRETGGTEAFF
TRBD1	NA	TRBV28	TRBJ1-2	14	TGTGCCAGCAGGCAGGGACAGCCTAACTATGGCTACACCTTC	CASRQGQPNYGYTF
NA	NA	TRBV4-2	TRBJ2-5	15	TGTGCCAGCAGCCAAGATAGGCGGGGCCAAGAGACCCAGTACTTC	CASSQDRRGQETQYF
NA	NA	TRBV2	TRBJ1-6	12	TGTGCCAGCAGTGAACGATCTTTCCCCCTCCACTTT	CASSERSFPLHF
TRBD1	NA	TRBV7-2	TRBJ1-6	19	TGTGCCAGCAGCTTCTCCCATCTTCAGGGACAGGCTTTGAGGTCACCCCTCCACTTT	CASSFSHLQGQALRSPLHF
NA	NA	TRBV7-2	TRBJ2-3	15	TGTGCCAGCAGCTTAGACAGCCTAAGCACAGATACGCAGTATTTT	CASSLDSLSTDTQYF
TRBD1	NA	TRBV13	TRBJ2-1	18	TGTGCCAGCAGCTTATTCGGGACAGGGGACCTGTTCTACAATGAGCAGTTCTTC	CASSLFGTGDLFYNEQFF
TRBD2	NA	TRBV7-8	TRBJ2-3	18	TGTGCCAGCAGCACCCCGGGACTAGCGGGAGGAGAATCAGATACGCAGTATTTT	CASSTPGLAGGESDTQYF
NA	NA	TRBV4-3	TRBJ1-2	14	TGCGCCAGCAGCCAAGGACAACAGTTCTATGGCTACACCTTC	CASSQGQQFYGYTF
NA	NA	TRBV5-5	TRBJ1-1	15	TGTGCCAGCAGCTTGGGGGTCATCATGAACACTGAAGCTTTCTTT	CASSLGVIMNTEAFF
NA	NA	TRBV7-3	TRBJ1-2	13	TGTGCCAGCCGTGGGACGGATTCCTATGGCTACACCTTC	CASRGTDSYGYTF
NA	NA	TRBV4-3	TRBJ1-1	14	TGCGCCAGCAGCCAAGTTGCAGGGATCGATGAAGCTTTCTTT	CASSQVAGIDEAFF
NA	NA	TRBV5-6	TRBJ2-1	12	TGTGCCAGCAGCAGGGAAGGCAATGAGCAGTTCTTC	CASSREGNEQFF
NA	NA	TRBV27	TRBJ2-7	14	TGTGCCAGCAGGGACAGCCCTGTGGGCCACGAGCAGTACTTC	CASRDSPVGHEQYF
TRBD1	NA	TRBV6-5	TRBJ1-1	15	TGTGCCAGCAGTTACCCCAAGGGGGCTATCACTGAAGCTTTCTTT	CASSYPKGAITEAFF
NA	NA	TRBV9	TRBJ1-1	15	TGTGCCAGCAGCCCGTCGCCGGTCGTGAACACTGAAGCTTTCTTT	CASSPSPVVNTEAFF
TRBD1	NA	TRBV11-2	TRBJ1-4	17	TGTGCCAGCAGTTTGATGACAGGGGGCATGGGATTTGAAAAACTGTTTTTT	CASSLMTGGMGFEKLFF
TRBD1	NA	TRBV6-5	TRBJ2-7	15	TGTGCCAGCAGAGCCTCGGGGACAGGGGTCTACGAGCAGTACTTC	CASRASGTGVYEQYF
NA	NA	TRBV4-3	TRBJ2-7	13	TGCGCCAGCAGCCAAGATGTCACCTACGAGCAGTACTTC	CASSQDVTYEQYF
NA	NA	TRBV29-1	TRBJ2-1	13	TGCAGCGGGGACGTTGCGAGGGGCAATGAGCAGTTCTTC	CSGDVARGNEQFF
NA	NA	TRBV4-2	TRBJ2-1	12	TGTGCCAGCAGCCCCGCCATCGGGTTGACGATCTTC	CASSPAIGLTIF